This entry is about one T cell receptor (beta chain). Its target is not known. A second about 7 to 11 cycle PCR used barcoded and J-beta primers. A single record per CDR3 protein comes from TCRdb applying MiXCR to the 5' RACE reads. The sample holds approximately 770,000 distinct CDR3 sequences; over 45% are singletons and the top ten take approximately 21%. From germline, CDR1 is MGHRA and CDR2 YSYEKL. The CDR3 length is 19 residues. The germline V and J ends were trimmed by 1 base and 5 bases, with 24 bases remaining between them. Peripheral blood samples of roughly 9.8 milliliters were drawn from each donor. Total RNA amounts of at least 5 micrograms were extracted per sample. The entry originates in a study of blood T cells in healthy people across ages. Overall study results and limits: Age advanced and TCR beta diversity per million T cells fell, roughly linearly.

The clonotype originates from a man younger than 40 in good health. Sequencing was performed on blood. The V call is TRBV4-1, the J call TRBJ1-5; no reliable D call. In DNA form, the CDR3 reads TGCGCCAGCAGCCAAGGGAGGGTGAGGAACGATTTGATAGATCAGCCCCAGCATTTT. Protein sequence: CASSQGRVRNDLIDQPQHF.